This section outlines one T cell receptor beta chain sequence together with its context. Its matching antigen is unknown. These data belong to a study of monozygotic twins with inflammatory bowel disease. Two rounds of nested PCR, of approximately 16 and 10 cycles, were run on TCRalpha and TCRbeta cDNA. Using the 5' RACE reads, TCRdb records one entry per CDR3 protein without DNA. The sample spans fewer than 400,000 distinct CDR3 sequences; the ten largest clones claim 5.5% to 6.5%. Study-wide results and caveats: TCRbeta diversity (inverse Simpson) was lower in IBD patients than in healthy co-twins. Cells of different T cell subtypes could not be told apart.

This CDR3 region has 14 residues. CDR1 is DFQATT, CDR2 SNEGSKA, per germline (reference sequence). The source material was blood. This TCR was sampled from a human donor with ulcerative colitis or Crohn's disease, or a healthy co-twin of an affected twin (not recorded which). V is TRBV20-1 and J is TRBJ2-7; absent DNA, TCRdb's TRBD1 call cannot be checked. CDR3 sequence reads: CSARRGGSGYEQYF.